Listed here are 18 T cell receptor beta chains from one sample, sequenced in a study of cytomegalovirus exposure and HLA in healthy donors. Here immunoSEQ multiplex PCR was the method, and the copy in TCRdb shows in-frame clones only, minus some. The data contain under 250,000 clones, approximately 87% of them singletons. The sequencing input was PBMCs. The receptors originated from a woman aged 18-29 years in good health and CMV-seronegative.

Points on this clone: The junction shows a germline mismatch at one end, possibly a read error. The genes are TRBV2 and TRBJ2-7; no clear D gene. The CDR3 sequence is 14 residues long. CDR1 SNHLY and CDR2 FYNNEI come from the germline V gene. For the CDR3, the DNA is TGTGCCAGCAGTGAAAATCCATACTCCAACGAGCAGTACTTC. Its translation is CASSENPYSNEQYF.

The J gene is TRBJ2-7, the V gene TRBV5-4, with 7 bases fitting TRBD1. CDR1 is SGHNT, CDR2 YYREEE, per germline (reference sequence). After removal of 4 bases from V and 3 bases from J, the junction contained 4 bases not matched to a gene. This CDR3 contains 13 residues. The CDR3 DNA reads TGTGCCAGCAGCCGACAGGGAAACTACGAGCAGTACTTC. Translated: CASSRQGNYEQYF. Supplemented by reference TRBV5-4 and TRBJ2-7, the full variable domain reads ETGVTQSPTHLIKTRGQQVTLRCSSQSGHNTVSWYQQALGQGPQFIFQYYREEENGRGNFPPRFSGLQFPNYSSELNVNALELDDSALYLCASSRQGNYEQYFGPGTRLTVT.

The rearrangement links TRBV15 to TRBJ2-3, with a tentative D call TRBD2 (7 bases). The CDR3 is 17 amino acids. The V gene lost 0 bases and the J gene lost 2 bases, with 15 bases spanning the gap. CDR1 is LNHNV and CDR2 is YYDKDF in the germline V gene (reference sequence). The DNA of the CDR3 is TGTGCCACCAGCAGAGATTTCCGGCGGGGGCCCACAGATACGCAGTATTTT. This sequence encodes CATSRDFRRGPTDTQYF.

V usage is TRBV19 and J usage is TRBJ1-2; 8 bases agree with TRBD1. This CDR3 has 14 amino acids. Looked up from germline, CDR1 is LNHDA and CDR2 is SQIVND (reference sequence). V trimming: 6 bases; J trimming: 6 bases; junction bases outside the gene matches: 9. The DNA for the CDR3 is TGTGCCAGTAGAGGGGACAGGACGGCCGATGGCTACACCTTC. Translation gives CASRGDRTADGYTF.

This sequence joins TRBV6-1 and TRBJ1-2, with 8 positions matching TRBD1. This CDR3 has 14 amino acids. The germline CDR1 and CDR2 sequences are MNHNS and SASEGT. J lost 8 bases, V lost 3 bases, and 8 bases had no gene match. CDR3 loop: CASSDPRGHSGYTF. For the CDR3, the DNA is TGTGCCAGCAGTGACCCCAGGGGGCATTCGGGCTACACCTTC.

The rearrangement joins TRBV18 to TRBJ1-1; a weak D match, TRBD1 (6 bases). The CDR3 has 15 residues. Germline V lookup: CDR1 KGHSH, CDR2 LQKENI. Trimming cost V 2 bases and J 5 bases, with 15 bases left between them. CDR3 nucleotides: TGTGCCAGCTCACCAGGGCAGGGGAGGGAGACTGAAGCTTTCTTT. This encodes CASSPGQGRETEAFF. The whole variable domain, remainder taken from reference TRBV18 and TRBJ1-1, is NAGVMQNPRHLVRRRGQEARLRCSPMKGHSHVYWYRQLPEEGLKFMVYLQKENIIDESGMPKERFSAEFPKEGPSILRIQQVVRGDSAAYFCASSPGQGRETEAFFGQGTRLTVV.

The V call is TRBV29-1, the J call TRBJ1-2, with 10 nucleotides matching TRBD1. V lost 1 base to trimming and J lost 7 bases; unmatched junction nucleotides: 6. The CDR3 totals 14 residues. Germline V gene lookup returns CDR1 SQVTM and CDR2 ANQGSEA. CDR3 nucleotides: TGCAGCGTTGAAGGGGGACAGGGGAGAGCTGGCTACACCTTC. Residues: CSVEGGQGRAGYTF. The whole variable domain, remainder taken from reference TRBV29-1 and TRBJ1-2, is SAVISQKPSRDICQRGTSLTIQCQVDSQVTMMFWYRQQPGQSLTLIATANQGSEATYESGFVIDKFPISRPNLTFSTLTVSNMSPEDSSIYLCSVEGGQGRAGYTFGSGTRLTVV.

Details on this clone: Given a much more abundant clone one base away, this may be a read error. This chain links TRBV6-5 with TRBJ1-1; D not resolved. Germline V CDR1 and CDR2: MNHEY, SVGAGI. The CDR3 totals 13 residues. V was pared by 2 bases and J by 2 bases, with 6 bases between. CDR3 nucleotides: TGTGCCAGCAGTTACGGGGAAAACACTGAAGCTTTCTTT. The encoded protein is CASSYGENTEAFF.

The J gene is TRBJ2-3, the V gene TRBV30; D remains unclear. From germline, CDR1 is GTSNPN and CDR2 SVGIG (reference sequence). The CDR3 totals 12 residues. Trimming took 2 bases from V and 4 from J, leaving 7 bases between them. The CDR3 is CAWSPQADTQYF. CDR3 nucleotides: TGTGCCTGGAGTCCCCAGGCAGATACGCAGTATTTT.

This clone was seen once. J is TRBJ1-2 and V is TRBV7-9; D remains ambiguous. Trimming removed 2 bases at V and 4 bases at J, with 14 bases between. The CDR3 sequence is 15 residues long. Germline-derived CDR1 and CDR2 are SEHNR and FQNEAQ (reference sequence). DNA for the CDR3: TGTGCCAGCAGCTTATTAAGCCTCAATAGCTATGGCTACACCTTC. The encoded protein is CASSLLSLNSYGYTF.

The gene calls are TRBV2 and TRBJ1-6; unclear D gene. The germline V gene encodes CDR1 SNHLY and CDR2 FYNNEI. Trimming left V 2 bases short and J 5 bases short, with 13 bases between. CDR3 length equals 16 residues. The DNA for the CDR3 is TGTGCCAGCAGTGAAAGGAGGGTAGGAGATAATTCACCCCTCCACTTT. This sequence encodes CASSERRVGDNSPLHF.

The rearrangement uses TRBV7-9 and TRBJ1-1; maybe TRBD1 (5 bases). CDR1 is SEHNR and CDR2 is FQNEAQ in the germline V gene (reference sequence). V shed 5 bases and J shed 10 bases, with 14 bases lying between them. This CDR3 is 12 amino acids long. CDR3: CASSPPGIAAFF. CDR3 bases: TGTGCCAGCAGCCCCCCAGGGATTGCAGCTTTCTTT. The full variable domain, in which reference TRBV7-9 and TRBJ1-1 provide the parts outside the CDR3, is DTGVSQNPRHKITKRGQNVTFRCDPISEHNRLYWYRQTLGQGPEFLTYFQNEAQLEKSRLLSDRFSAERPKGSFSTLEIQRTEQGDSAMYLCASSPPGIAAFFGQGTRLTVV.

This rearrangement joins TRBV25-1 to TRBJ2-6; D gene unclear. The CDR3 contains 14 residues. Germline V gene sequence: CDR1 MGHDK, CDR2 SYGVNS. V shed 3 bases and J shed 0 bases, with 3 bases lying between them. The DNA for the CDR3 is TGTGCCAGCAGTGACGACTCTGGGGCCAACGTCCTGACTTTC. Translation: CASSDDSGANVLTF.

The chain links TRBV27 to TRBJ2-7; D may match TRBD1 or TRBD2 (6 bases each). CDR3 length: 17 residues. Trimming cost V 4 bases and J 3 bases, with 22 bases left between them. In germline, CDR1 is MNHEY, CDR2 SMNVEV (reference sequence). The CDR3 nucleotides are TGTGCCAGCAGTTACTTGGGGGGCAGGCCACGGGACTACGAGCAGTACTTC. Translated, it gives CASSYLGGRPRDYEQYF.

The chain couples TRBV15 to TRBJ1-2; no firm D call. This CDR3 has 15 amino acids. The germline V and J ends were trimmed by 3 bases and 3 bases, with 14 bases remaining between them. Germline CDR1 and CDR2: LNHNV and YYDKDF (reference sequence). CDR3 nucleotides: TGTGCCACCAGCAGTCCCCAGGTGGGAGACTATGGCTACACCTTC. This translates into CATSSPQVGDYGYTF.

The sample holds a few counts of this clone. This sequence joins TRBV30 and TRBJ1-5; 11 bases map to TRBD1. The CDR3 totals 15 residues. Trimming took 3 bases from V and 4 from J; bases not matched to a gene: 5. Per germline, CDR1 GTSNPN and CDR2 SVGIG (reference sequence). In DNA, the CDR3 is TGTGCCTGGAGAGAGGGGACAGGGGGGAATCAGCCCCAGCATTTT. Amino acids: CAWREGTGGNQPQHF.

CDR3 in amino acids: CASSKGQGGNEQFF. CDR3 sequence (DNA): TGTGCCAGCAGTAAAGGACAGGGAGGCAATGAGCAGTTCTTC. The chain combines TRBV27 with TRBJ2-1; 8 bases are shared with TRBD1. Looked up from germline, CDR1 is MNHEY and CDR2 is SMNVEV (reference sequence). Trimming removed 5 bases from V and 6 bases from J; junction bases left unmatched: 6. CDR3 size: 14 residues.

This chain uses TRBV9 with TRBJ2-3; D tentatively reads TRBD1 or TRBD2 (5 bases each). Trimming stripped 5 bases from V and 2 bases from J, with 15 bases between. The CDR3 loop spans 15 amino acids. Per germline, CDR1 SGDLS and CDR2 YYNGEE. Here the CDR3 reads CASSLAGRFTDTQYF. The CDR3 nucleotides read TGTGCCAGCAGTCTGGCAGGGAGATTCACAGATACGCAGTATTTT.